This T cell receptor beta chain was profiled in a study of cytomegalovirus exposure and HLA in healthy donors. Points from the study as a whole: Using the classifier, cytomegalovirus status was reportedly diagnosed with high specificity and sensitivity. DRB1 had the most TCR associations and HLA-C the fewest, a later analysis found, with rates varying by HLA locus.

This CDR3 region has 12 residues. Trimming took 1 base from V and 6 from J, leaving 4 bases between them. The germline CDR1 and CDR2 sequences are SGHAT and FQNNGV. As concerns this clone: The antigen is not known.

The study sampled nominally healthy donors, though unrecorded immune exposures were likely. The PCR made use of 60 Vbeta and 13 Jbeta primers. Some clones are missing from TCRdb's copy, which holds only in-frame ones; the method was immunoSEQ multiplex PCR. The sample lists approximately 200,000 clones; 60% to 85% were seen once. This clonotype was obtained from a girl between 5 and 17 years old in good health and CMV-seropositive. The chain employs TRBV11-2 and TRBJ1-3; D gene unclear. Material: PBMCs. The DNA of the CDR3 is TGTGCCAGCAGCTTAGTAATAAACACCATATATTTT. Residues: CASSLVINTIYF.